One T cell receptor (beta chain) is described in this entry. The antigen is unknown. This record belongs to a study of T cell clonotyping in hematopoietic cell transplantation. Notes on the study in general: Few recipient clonotypes overlapped donors; over 97% were de novo at given depth. Cells were unsorted, so CD4 and CD8 contributions were not separated. Pathologically expanded recipient clonotypes increased progressively from day 30 to day 180 as diversity fell.

V gave up 7 bases and J gave up 8 bases, with 15 bases separating them. The CDR3 loop spans 13 amino acids. The germline V gene has CDR1 MDHEN and CDR2 SYDVKM. TCRdb keeps only in-frame clones here, not all; method: immunoSEQ multiplex PCR. The sample records 7,000 to 8,500 clones, approximately 96% being singletons. The chain uses TRBV28 and TRBJ2-1; D is undetermined. The source of this sequence is a male patient aged 35-50 years who had an allogeneic stem cell transplant from a related donor, so the T cells may come from the graft donor. Some clones in this sample may be carry-over from other donors' samples. The sample was PBMCs, taken 30 days after allogeneic stem cell transplant. As DNA, the CDR3 is TGTGCCAGCACTCAGAGCCGGTTCGATGAGCAGTTCTTC. Encoded protein: CASTQSRFDEQFF.